This entry lists 9 T cell receptor beta chains sequenced from one sample in a study of beta chain features in type 1 diabetes. Study outcomes and limitations: All four CD4+ subsets from Type 1 diabetes patients carried moderately but significantly shorter TCRB CDR3s.

Expressed TCRB transcripts were sequenced after all isolated RNA was converted to cDNA. Libraries were prepared by immunoSEQ multiplex PCR; TCRdb keeps only in-frame clonotypes and omits some of them. This table has about 700,000 clones, roughly 13% appearing once. What these receptors recognize is not known. The source material was naive CD4+ T cells from blood. Receptors were obtained from a young man with type 1 diabetes.

The table lists this clone with a few counts. This chain links TRBV6-5 with TRBJ1-1; D gene uncertain. CDR1 and CDR2 (germline): MNHEY, SVGAGI. The CDR3 spans 14 residues. Between the trimmed V and J ends, which lost 2 bases and 4 bases, there was a span of 11 bases. CDR3 nucleotide sequence: TGTGCCAGCAGTTACAGAGGGTTGATCACTGAAGCTTTCTTT. Translation gives CASSYRGLITEAFF.

Regarding this clone: Different DNA sequences within this sample yield the same CDR3. The rearrangement uses TRBV6-5 and TRBJ1-4; no reliable D call. V lost 6 bases to trimming and J lost 0 bases, with 8 bases between them. Germline lookup yields CDR1 MNHEY and CDR2 SVGAGI. There are 14 residues in the CDR3. CDR3 residues: CASSPGSTNEKLFF. CDR3 sequence (DNA): TGTGCCAGCAGCCCTGGGTCAACTAATGAAAAACTGTTTTTT.

The rearrangement joins TRBV2 to TRBJ2-2; possible D gene TRBD1, 5 bases. This CDR3 contains 15 residues. The germline V and J ends were trimmed by 3 bases and 0 bases, with 8 bases remaining between them. In germline, CDR1 is SNHLY, CDR2 FYNNEI. The CDR3 region is CASSDQGPNTGELFF. For the CDR3, the DNA is TGTGCCAGCAGTGATCAGGGTCCGAACACCGGGGAGCTGTTTTTT.

This clone was observed a handful of times. The chain recombines TRBV7-6 with TRBJ2-1, with D maybe TRBD2 (5 bases). Trimming removed 5 bases from V and 8 bases from J, with 19 bases in between. Germline V lookup: CDR1 SGHVS, CDR2 FNYEAQ. The CDR3 totals 15 residues. The CDR3 loop reads CASSRTGNLVDEQFF. CDR3 DNA: TGTGCCAGCAGCCGGACCGGGAATCTTGTCGATGAGCAGTTCTTC. The entire variable domain, with the rest obtained from reference TRBV7-6 and TRBJ2-1, is as follows: GAGVSQSPRYKVTKRGQDVALRCDPISGHVSLYWYRQALGQGPEFLTYFNYEAQQDKSGLPNDRFSAERPEGSISTLTIQRTEQRDSAMYRCASSRTGNLVDEQFFGPGTRLTVL.

This clone was detected only a few times. The chain recombines TRBV9 with TRBJ2-5, with 8 bases lining up with TRBD2. CDR3 length equals 16 residues. Losses at the gene ends were 0 bases for V and 2 bases for J; bases not matched to a gene: 6. Germline V CDR1 and CDR2: SGDLS, YYNGEE. The CDR3 loop is CASSVGVSGVQETQYF. DNA of the CDR3: TGTGCCAGCAGCGTAGGTGTTAGCGGGGTTCAAGAGACCCAGTACTTC.

J is TRBJ1-5 and V is TRBV4-1; D uncertain. The CDR3 has 14 residues. Trimming pared 2 bases from V and 3 bases from J, leaving 8 bases between. CDR1 and CDR2 (germline): MGHRA, YSYEKL. Written as DNA, the CDR3 is TGCGCCAGCAGCCAAACGGCCCTCAATCAGCCCCAGCATTTT. Residues: CASSQTALNQPQHF.

This clone was seen a handful of times. The chain links TRBV7-2 to TRBJ2-5; 9 positions agree with TRBD2. The CDR3 consists of 14 residues. V lost 1 base, J lost 5 bases, and 2 bases stayed unmatched. Germline V CDR1 and CDR2: SGHTA, FQGNSA. CDR3 DNA: TGTGCCAGCAGCTTAGGACTAGCGGTCGAGACCCAGTACTTC. Encoded protein: CASSLGLAVETQYF.

The chain has TRBV6-5 and TRBJ2-7, with TRBD1 matching 8 bases. The CDR3 consists of 12 residues. Germline CDR1 reads MNHEY; CDR2 reads SVGAGI. V dropped 6 bases and J dropped 7; count of bases not matched to a gene: 5. The CDR3 protein is CASSIDRGEQYF. CDR3 DNA sequence: TGTGCCAGCAGCATAGACAGGGGTGAGCAGTACTTC.

The chain has TRBV4-2 and TRBJ1-1; 7 positions agree with TRBD1. The ends lost 3 bases at V and 8 bases at J; junction bases unmatched: 6. The CDR3 length is 13 residues. CDR1 and CDR2 from the germline V gene are LGHNA and YNFKEQ. This CDR3 reads CASSHYRGSEAFF. For the CDR3, the DNA is TGTGCCAGCAGCCATTACAGGGGTTCAGAAGCTTTCTTT.